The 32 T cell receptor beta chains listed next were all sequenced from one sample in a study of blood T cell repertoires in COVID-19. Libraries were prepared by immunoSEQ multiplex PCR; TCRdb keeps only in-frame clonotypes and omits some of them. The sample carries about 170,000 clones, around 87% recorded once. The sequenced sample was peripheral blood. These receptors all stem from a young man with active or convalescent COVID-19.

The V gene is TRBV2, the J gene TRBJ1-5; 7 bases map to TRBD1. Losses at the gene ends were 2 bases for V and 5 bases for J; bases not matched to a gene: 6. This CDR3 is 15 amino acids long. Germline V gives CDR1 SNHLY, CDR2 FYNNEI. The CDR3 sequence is CASSERLTGYQPQHF. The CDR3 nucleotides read TGTGCCAGCAGTGAACGATTGACAGGGTATCAGCCCCAGCATTTT.

CDR3 bases: TGTGCCTGGAGGTCCCTTTATCCCGGGGAGCTGTTTTTT. Translation: CAWRSLYPGELFF. The chain combines TRBV30 with TRBJ2-2; D call uncertain. V dropped 3 bases and J dropped 6 bases, with 11 bases sitting between them. The CDR3 consists of 13 residues. Germline lookup yields CDR1 GTSNPN and CDR2 SVGIG (reference sequence).

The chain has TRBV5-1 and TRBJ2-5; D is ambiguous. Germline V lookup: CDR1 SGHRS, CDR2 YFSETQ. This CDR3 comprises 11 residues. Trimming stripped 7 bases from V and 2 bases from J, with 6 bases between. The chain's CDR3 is CASPLQETQYF. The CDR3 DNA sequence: TGCGCCAGCCCCCTACAAGAGACCCAGTACTTC.

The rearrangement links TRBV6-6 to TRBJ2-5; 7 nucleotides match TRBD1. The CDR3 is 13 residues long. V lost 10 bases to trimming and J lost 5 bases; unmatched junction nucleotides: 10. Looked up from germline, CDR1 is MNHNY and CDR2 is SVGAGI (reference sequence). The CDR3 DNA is TGTGCCACCGGGACAGCGTTAGGGGAGACCCAGTACTTC. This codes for CATGTALGETQYF.

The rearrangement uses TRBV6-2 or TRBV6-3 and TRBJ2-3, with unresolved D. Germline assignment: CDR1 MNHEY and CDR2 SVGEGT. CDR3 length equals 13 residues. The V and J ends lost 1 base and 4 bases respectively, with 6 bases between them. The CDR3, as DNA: TGTGCCAGCAGTTACTGGCCATCAGATACGCAGTATTTT. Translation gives CASSYWPSDTQYF.

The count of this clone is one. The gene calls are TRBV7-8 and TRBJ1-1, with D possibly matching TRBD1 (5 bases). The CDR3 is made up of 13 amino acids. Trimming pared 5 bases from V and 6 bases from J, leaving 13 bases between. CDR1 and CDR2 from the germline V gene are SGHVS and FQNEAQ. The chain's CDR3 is CASSPLGGAEAFF. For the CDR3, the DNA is TGTGCCAGCAGCCCCCTGGGAGGGGCTGAAGCTTTCTTT.

The CDR3: CASSSSSSYNEQFF. The DNA for the CDR3 is TGTGCCAGCAGCTCAAGTAGCTCCTACAATGAGCAGTTCTTC. The chain is built from TRBV7-9 and TRBJ2-1, with D hard to call. Trimming pared 4 bases from V and 0 bases from J, leaving 7 bases between. The V gene's germline CDR1 is SEHNR and CDR2 FQNEAQ (reference sequence). This CDR3 has 14 residues.

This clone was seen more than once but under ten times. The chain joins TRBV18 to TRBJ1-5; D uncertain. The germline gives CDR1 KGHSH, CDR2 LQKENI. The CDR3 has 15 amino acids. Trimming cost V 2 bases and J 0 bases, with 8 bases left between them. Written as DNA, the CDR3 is TGTGCCAGCTCACCAGCTGCGAATAGCAATCAGCCCCAGCATTTT. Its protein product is CASSPAANSNQPQHF.

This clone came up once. The CDR3: CSVLEPGLAGIEQFF. The CDR3 coding sequence is TGCAGCGTTCTTGAGCCGGGACTAGCGGGAATTGAGCAGTTCTTC. The rearrangement links TRBV29-1 to TRBJ2-1; 13 positions agree with TRBD2. Trimming at V came to 5 bases and at J to 9 bases, leaving 10 bases not matched to a gene. CDR1 is SQVTM and CDR2 is ANQGSEA in the germline V gene. The CDR3 has 15 amino acids.

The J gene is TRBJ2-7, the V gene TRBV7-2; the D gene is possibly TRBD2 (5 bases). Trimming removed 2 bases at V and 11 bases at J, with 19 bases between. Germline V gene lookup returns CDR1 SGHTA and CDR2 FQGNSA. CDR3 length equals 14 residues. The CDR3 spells CASSLQKGRELKYF. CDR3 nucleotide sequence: TGTGCCAGCAGCTTACAAAAGGGCCGGGAATTGAAGTACTTC.

The CDR3 spells CASRDRTSDPHF. Written as DNA, the CDR3 is TGTGCCAGCAGAGACAGGACTTCTGATCCCCACTTT. The chain uses TRBV5-6 and TRBJ1-6; D may be TRBD1 (6 bases). This CDR3 spans 12 amino acids. Germline CDR1 SGHDT, CDR2 YYEEEE. The germline V and J ends were trimmed by 5 bases and 18 bases, with 18 bases remaining between them.

CDR3 nucleotides: TGTGCCAGCAGCGTTGGCGGGGCTGGTTCCACCGGGGAGCTGTTTTTT. Amino acid sequence: CASSVGGAGSTGELFF. The chain is built from TRBV9 and TRBJ2-2; weak D call: TRBD2 (6 bases). The germline V gene encodes CDR1 SGDLS and CDR2 YYNGEE. This CDR3 contains 16 residues. Trimming shortened V by 2 bases and J by 4 bases, and 15 bases separated the two germline ends.

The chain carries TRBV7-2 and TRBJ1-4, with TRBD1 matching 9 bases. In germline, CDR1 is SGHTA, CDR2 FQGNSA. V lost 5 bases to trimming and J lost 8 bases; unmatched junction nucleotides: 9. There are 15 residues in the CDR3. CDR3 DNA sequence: TGTGCCAGCAGCCTAGGGACAGGGAGAAGGGAAAAACTGTTTTTT. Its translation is CASSLGTGRREKLFF.

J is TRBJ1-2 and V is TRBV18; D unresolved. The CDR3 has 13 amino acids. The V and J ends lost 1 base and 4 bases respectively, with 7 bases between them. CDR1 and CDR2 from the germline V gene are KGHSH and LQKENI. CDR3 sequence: CASSPRRGYGYTF. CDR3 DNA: TGTGCCAGCTCACCACGCCGGGGCTATGGCTACACCTTC.

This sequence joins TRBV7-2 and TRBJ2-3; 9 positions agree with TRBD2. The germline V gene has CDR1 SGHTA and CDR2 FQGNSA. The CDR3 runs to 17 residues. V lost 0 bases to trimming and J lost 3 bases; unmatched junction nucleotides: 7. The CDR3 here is CASSLAYSGRGTDTQYF. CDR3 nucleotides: TGTGCCAGCAGCTTAGCCTATAGCGGGAGAGGTACAGATACGCAGTATTTT.

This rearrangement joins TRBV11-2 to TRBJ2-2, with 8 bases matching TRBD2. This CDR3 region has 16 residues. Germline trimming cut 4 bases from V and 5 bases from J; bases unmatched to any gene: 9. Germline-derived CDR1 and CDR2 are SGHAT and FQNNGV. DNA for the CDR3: TGTGCCAGCAGCTCCCTAATGCGGGGGGTAACCGGGGAGCTGTTTTTT. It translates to CASSSLMRGVTGELFF.

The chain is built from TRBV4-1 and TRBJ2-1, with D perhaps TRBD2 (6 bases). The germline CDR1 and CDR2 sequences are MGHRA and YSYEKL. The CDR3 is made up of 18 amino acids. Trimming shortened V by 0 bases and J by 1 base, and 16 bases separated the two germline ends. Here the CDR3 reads CASSQDYPTGVSYNEQFF. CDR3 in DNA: TGCGCCAGCAGCCAAGATTATCCGACGGGGGTATCCTACAATGAGCAGTTCTTC.

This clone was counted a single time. The CDR3 region has the DNA TGTGCCAGCAGTTACGGTCTCACAGAGGGAGAGACCCAGTACTTC. Protein: CASSYGLTEGETQYF. The chain carries TRBV6-5 and TRBJ2-5, with D perhaps matching TRBD2 (5 bases). Trimming left V 2 bases short and J 4 bases short, with 14 bases between. CDR1 MNHEY and CDR2 SVGAGI come from the germline V gene. The CDR3 has 15 residues.

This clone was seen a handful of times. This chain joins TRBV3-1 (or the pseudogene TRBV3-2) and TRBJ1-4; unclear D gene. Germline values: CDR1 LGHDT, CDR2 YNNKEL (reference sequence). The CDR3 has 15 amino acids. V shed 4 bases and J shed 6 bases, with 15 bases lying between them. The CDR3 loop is CASSRSGMEDEKLFF. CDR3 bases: TGTGCCAGCAGCCGTTCGGGGATGGAGGATGAAAAACTGTTTTTT.

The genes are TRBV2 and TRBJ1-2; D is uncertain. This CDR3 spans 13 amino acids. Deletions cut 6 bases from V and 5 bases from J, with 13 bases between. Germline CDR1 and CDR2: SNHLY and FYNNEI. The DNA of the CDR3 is TGTGCCAGCAGCGCGTTTGGGCCGTATGGCTACACCTTC. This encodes CASSAFGPYGYTF.

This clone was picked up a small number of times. The CDR3 nucleotides read TGTGCCAGCAGTTACTACAGGTCGGCTGAAGCTTTCTTT. Translating it yields CASSYYRSAEAFF. V is TRBV6-2 or TRBV6-3 and J is TRBJ1-1; a weak D match, TRBD1 (5 bases). The ends were cut back, 1 base at V and 6 bases at J, with 9 bases in the middle. This CDR3 is 13 amino acids long. Germline CDR1 is MNHEY and CDR2 is SVGEGT.

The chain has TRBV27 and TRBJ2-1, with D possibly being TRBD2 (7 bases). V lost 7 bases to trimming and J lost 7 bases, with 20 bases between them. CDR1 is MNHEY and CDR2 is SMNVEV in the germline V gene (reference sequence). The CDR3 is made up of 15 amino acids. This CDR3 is CASTPAGGGGNEQFF. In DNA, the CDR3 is TGTGCCAGCACCCCCGCCGGAGGGGGAGGGAATGAGCAGTTCTTC.

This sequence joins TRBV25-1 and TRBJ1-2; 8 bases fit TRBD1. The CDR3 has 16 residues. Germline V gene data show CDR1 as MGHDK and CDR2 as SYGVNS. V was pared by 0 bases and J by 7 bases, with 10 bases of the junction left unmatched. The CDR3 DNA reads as TGTGCCAGCAGTGAATATGGGACGGGACAGGTTTTTGGCTACACCTTC. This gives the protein CASSEYGTGQVFGYTF.

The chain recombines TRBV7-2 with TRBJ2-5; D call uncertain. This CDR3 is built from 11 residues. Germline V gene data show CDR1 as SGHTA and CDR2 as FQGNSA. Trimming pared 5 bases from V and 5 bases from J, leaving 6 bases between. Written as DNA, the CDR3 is TGTGCCAGCAGCCAGTGGGAGACCCAGTACTTC. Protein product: CASSQWETQYF.

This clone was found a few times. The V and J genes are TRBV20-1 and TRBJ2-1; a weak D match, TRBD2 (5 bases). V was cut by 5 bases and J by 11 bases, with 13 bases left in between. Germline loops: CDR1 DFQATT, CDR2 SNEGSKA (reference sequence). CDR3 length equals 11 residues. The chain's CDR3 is CSAPGRDKQFF. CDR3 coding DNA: TGCAGTGCTCCGGGCCGGGATAAGCAGTTCTTC.

The CDR3 DNA sequence: TGTGCCAGCAGTTTAAACAGGGGTTGGGGCAATTCACCCCTCCACTTT. Translation: CASSLNRGWGNSPLHF. V and J are TRBV27 and TRBJ1-6, with 7 bases aligning to TRBD1. Trimming took 2 bases from V and 7 from J; bases not matched to a gene: 8. The V gene's germline CDR1 is MNHEY and CDR2 SMNVEV (reference sequence). This CDR3 contains 16 residues.

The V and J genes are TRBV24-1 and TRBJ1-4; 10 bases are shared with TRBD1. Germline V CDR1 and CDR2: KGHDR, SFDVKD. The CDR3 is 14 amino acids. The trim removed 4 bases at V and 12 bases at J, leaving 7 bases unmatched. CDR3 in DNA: TGTGCCACCAGTGACCAACCTGGGACAGGGGAACTGTTTTTT. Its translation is CATSDQPGTGELFF.

The CDR3 nucleotides are TGTGCCAGCTCACCACGGGGAAATAGGGGACAGCCCCAGCATTTT. Its translation is CASSPRGNRGQPQHF. V and J are TRBV18 and TRBJ1-5; D perhaps matches TRBD1 (5 bases). V lost 1 base to trimming and J lost 7 bases, with 14 bases between them. This CDR3 comprises 15 residues. Germline values: CDR1 KGHSH, CDR2 LQKENI.

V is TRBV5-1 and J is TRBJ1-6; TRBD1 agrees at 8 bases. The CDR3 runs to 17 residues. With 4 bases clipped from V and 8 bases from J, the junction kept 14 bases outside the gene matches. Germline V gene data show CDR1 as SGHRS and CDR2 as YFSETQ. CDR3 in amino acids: CASSLRGQGQGYSPLHF. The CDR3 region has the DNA TGCGCCAGCAGCCTAAGAGGACAGGGACAAGGGTATTCACCCCTCCACTTT.

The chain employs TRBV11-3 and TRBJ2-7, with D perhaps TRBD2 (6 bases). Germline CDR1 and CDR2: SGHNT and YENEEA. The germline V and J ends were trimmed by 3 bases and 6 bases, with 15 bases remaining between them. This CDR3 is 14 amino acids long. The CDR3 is CASSFGGVLSEQYF. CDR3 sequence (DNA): TGTGCCAGCAGCTTCGGGGGTGTACTGTCCGAGCAGTACTTC.

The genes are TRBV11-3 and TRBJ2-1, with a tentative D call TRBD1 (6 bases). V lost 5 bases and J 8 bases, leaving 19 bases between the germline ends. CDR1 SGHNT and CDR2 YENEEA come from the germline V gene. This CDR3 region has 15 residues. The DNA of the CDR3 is TGTGCCAGCAGCGGGCAACAGGGTCTCCTCGATGAGCAGTTCTTC. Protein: CASSGQQGLLDEQFF.

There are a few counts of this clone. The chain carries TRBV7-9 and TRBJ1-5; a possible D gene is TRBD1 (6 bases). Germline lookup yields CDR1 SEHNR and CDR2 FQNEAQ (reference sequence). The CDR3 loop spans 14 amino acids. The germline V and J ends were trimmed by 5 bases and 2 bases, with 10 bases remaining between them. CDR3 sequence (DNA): TGTGCCAGCAGCCGAGGGGGTGGCAATCAGCCCCAGCATTTT. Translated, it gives CASSRGGGNQPQHF.